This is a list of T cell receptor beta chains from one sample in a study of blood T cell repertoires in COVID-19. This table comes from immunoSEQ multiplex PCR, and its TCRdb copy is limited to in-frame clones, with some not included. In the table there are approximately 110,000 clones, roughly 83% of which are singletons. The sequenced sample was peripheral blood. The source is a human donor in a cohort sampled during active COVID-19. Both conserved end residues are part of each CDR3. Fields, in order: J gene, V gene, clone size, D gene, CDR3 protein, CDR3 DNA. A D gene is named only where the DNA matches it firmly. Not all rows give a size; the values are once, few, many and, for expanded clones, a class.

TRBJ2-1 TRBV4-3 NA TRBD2 CASSHTGTSGNEQFF TGCGCCAGCAGCCACACCGGGACTAGTGGTAATGAGCAGTTCTTC
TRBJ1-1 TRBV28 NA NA CASSTNVGGGNTEAFF TGTGCCAGCAGTACCAATGTCGGGGGAGGGAACACTGAAGCTTTCTTT
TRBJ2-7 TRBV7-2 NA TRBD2 CASSTLAGGTYEQYF TGTGCCAGCAGCACACTAGCGGGAGGGACCTACGAGCAGTACTTC
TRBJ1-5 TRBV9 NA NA CASSGQGGQPQHF TGTGCCAGCAGTGGTCAGGGTGGCCAGCCCCAGCATTTT
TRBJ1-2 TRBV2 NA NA CASSERHTTSDGYTF TGTGCCAGCAGTGAACGGCACACAACAAGCGATGGCTACACCTTC
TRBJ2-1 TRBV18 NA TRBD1 CASSPRRGQSYNEQFF TGTGCCAGCTCACCTCGTCGGGGACAGTCATACAATGAGCAGTTCTTC
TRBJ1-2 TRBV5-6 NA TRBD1 CASSLTGTGGNYGYTF TGTGCCAGCAGCTTAACCGGGACAGGGGGCAACTATGGCTACACCTTC
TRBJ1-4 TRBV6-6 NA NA CASIQGGSNEKLFF TGTGCCAGCATTCAGGGCGGTTCTAATGAAAAACTGTTTTTT
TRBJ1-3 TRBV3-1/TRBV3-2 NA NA CASSRTQSGSGNTIYF TGTGCCAGCAGTCGCACTCAAAGTGGCTCTGGAAACACCATATATTTT
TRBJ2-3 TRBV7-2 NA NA CASSLVSGRSGDTQYF TGTGCCAGCAGCTTAGTATCGGGGAGGTCCGGAGATACGCAGTATTTT
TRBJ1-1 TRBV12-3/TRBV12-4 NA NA CASTAGGGTEAFF TGTGCCAGCACCGCCGGGGGGGGGACTGAAGCTTTCTTT
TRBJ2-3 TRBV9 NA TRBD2 CASSVGFRGLEGTDTQYF TGTGCCAGCAGCGTAGGATTCCGAGGACTAGAGGGCACAGATACGCAGTATTTT
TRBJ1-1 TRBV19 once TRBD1 CASGTENTEAFF TGTGCCAGTGGGACAGAGAACACTGAAGCTTTCTTT
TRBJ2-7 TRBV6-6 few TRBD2 CASRTSGRVHEQYF TGTGCCAGCCGGACTAGCGGGAGAGTACATGAGCAGTACTTC
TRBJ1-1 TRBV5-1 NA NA CASSPGQTLAFF TGCGCCAGCAGCCCCGGACAGACTTTGGCTTTCTTT
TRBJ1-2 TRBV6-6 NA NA CAGTLGGSYGYTF TGTGCCGGGACTCTCGGGGGGTCCTATGGCTACACCTTC